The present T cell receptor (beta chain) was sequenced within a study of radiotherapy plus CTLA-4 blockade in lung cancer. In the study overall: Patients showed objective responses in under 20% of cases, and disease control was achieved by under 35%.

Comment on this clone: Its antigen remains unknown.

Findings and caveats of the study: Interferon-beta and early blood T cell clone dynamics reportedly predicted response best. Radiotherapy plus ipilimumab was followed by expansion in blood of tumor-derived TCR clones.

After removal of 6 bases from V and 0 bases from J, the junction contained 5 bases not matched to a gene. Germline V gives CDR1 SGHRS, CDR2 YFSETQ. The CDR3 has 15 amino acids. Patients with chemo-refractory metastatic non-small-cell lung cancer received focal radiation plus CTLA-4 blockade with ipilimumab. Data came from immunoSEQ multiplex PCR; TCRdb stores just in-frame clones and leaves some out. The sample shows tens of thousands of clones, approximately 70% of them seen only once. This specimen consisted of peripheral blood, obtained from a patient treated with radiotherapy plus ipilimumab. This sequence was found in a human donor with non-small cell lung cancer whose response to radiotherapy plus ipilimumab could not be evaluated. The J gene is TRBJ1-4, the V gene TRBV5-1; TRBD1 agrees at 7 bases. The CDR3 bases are TGCGCCAGCACCCCCAGGGGGTCAACTAATGAAAAACTGTTTTTT. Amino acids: CASTPRGSTNEKLFF.